Each of the 8 T cell receptor beta chains below was sequenced from the same sample in a study of blood T cells in healthy people across ages. A second PCR, run for roughly 7 to 12 cycles, used a sample-barcoded 5' primer plus a J-beta primer mix. TCRdb passed the 5' RACE reads through MiXCR, listing each CDR3 protein once. The table records around 1,600,000 distinct CDR3 sequences, approximately 39% of them present only once. What was sequenced was blood. The receptors here all came from a woman aged 18 to 35 in good health.

The chain joins TRBV20-1 to TRBJ2-7; D unclear. V lost 3 bases and J 5 bases, leaving 11 bases between the germline ends. CDR1 DFQATT and CDR2 SNEGSKA come from the germline V gene (reference sequence). This CDR3 is built from 12 residues. The CDR3 region is CSARKLGHEQYF. The CDR3 DNA sequence: TGCAGTGCTAGGAAACTGGGCCACGAGCAGTACTTC.

This clonotype was detected only a few times. The V call is TRBV12-3 or TRBV12-4, the J call TRBJ1-4; perhaps TRBD1 as D (5 bases). This CDR3 region has 16 residues. Trimming took off 0 bases at V and 7 bases at J, with 15 bases between the two ends. CDR3 sequence: CASSLAEGPGFEKLFF. The CDR3 DNA sequence: TGTGCCAGCAGTTTAGCGGAGGGGCCTGGCTTTGAAAAACTGTTTTTT.

The V call is TRBV6-5, the J call TRBJ1-5, with D hard to call. Looked up from germline, CDR1 is MNHEY and CDR2 is SVGAGI. The CDR3 has 21 amino acids. V lost 1 base, J lost 2 bases, and 27 bases lay in between. The CDR3 here is CASSYLPSGQKEVAGNQPQHF. The CDR3 nucleotides read TGTGCCAGCAGTTACTTACCGTCTGGCCAGAAAGAAGTCGCCGGCAATCAGCCCCAGCATTTT.

The chain carries TRBV5-1 and TRBJ2-3, with TRBD2 identical over 11 bases. The germline gives CDR1 SGHRS, CDR2 YFSETQ. The CDR3 has 16 amino acids. V shed 9 bases and J 2 bases; nucleotides not matched to a gene: 11. CDR3 sequence (DNA): TGCGCCACCTCGCCCGTGACTAGCGGGAACACAGATACGCAGTATTTT. It translates to CATSPVTSGNTDTQYF.

The table lists this clonotype with many counts. This chain links TRBV5-1 with TRBJ1-1; no clear D. Germline V gene sequence: CDR1 SGHRS, CDR2 YFSETQ. V was trimmed by 0 bases and J by 1 base, leaving 4 bases between them. This CDR3 is 13 amino acids long. The CDR3 region is CASSLDPNTEAFF. The CDR3, as DNA: TGCGCCAGCAGCTTGGACCCGAACACTGAAGCTTTCTTT.

The gene calls are TRBV27 and TRBJ1-2, with TRBD1 as a possible D gene (6 bases). With 5 bases removed from V and 0 bases from J, the gap between germline ends came to 16 bases. CDR1 is MNHEY, CDR2 SMNVEV, per germline (reference sequence). The CDR3 is made up of 16 amino acids. Here the CDR3 reads CASSLRVGQTNYGYTF. In nucleotides, the CDR3 is TGTGCCAGCAGTCTTAGGGTTGGACAGACTAACTATGGCTACACCTTC.

V usage is TRBV20-1 and J usage is TRBJ1-1; D uncertain. Germline CDR1 is DFQATT and CDR2 is SNEGSKA (reference sequence). The germline V and J ends were trimmed by 3 bases and 0 bases, with 14 bases remaining between them. The CDR3 runs 15 residues. CDR3 residues: CSASPHSSMNTEAFF. The CDR3, as DNA: TGCAGTGCTAGCCCTCATTCCAGCATGAACACTGAAGCTTTCTTT.

V and J are TRBV12-5 and TRBJ1-2; D is unclear. V was pared by 6 bases and J by 7 bases, with 12 bases between. The CDR3 extends over 12 amino acids. Germline CDR1 and CDR2: LGHNT and FRNRAP. The CDR3 reads CASGPASAGYTF. The CDR3 region has the DNA TGTGCTAGTGGCCCCGCTTCGGCTGGCTACACCTTC.